The 24 T cell receptor beta chains below were found in one sample sequenced in a study of identical twins (dated by TCRdb to about 2016). Libraries were constructed by 5' RACE. Instrument used: Illumina HiSeq 2000. TCRdb reran the public reads through fastp at Q25 and MiXCR, keeping productive beta chains. Each entry is one CDR3 protein sequence, shown with its most common DNA and genes. This sample is represented by 300,000 or so distinct CDR3 sequences; over 8.5% of them were singletons. The ten largest clones take up 7% to 8.5% of the sample. These data were likewise used in another study, on yellow fever vaccine responses in identical twins.

Sequencing was carried out using CD8+ T cells sorted from blood. The source is a woman aged 18-29 years in good health.

V and J are TRBV14 and TRBJ2-1, with D uncertain. This CDR3 has 16 residues. Trimming shortened V by 3 bases and J by 2 bases, and 14 bases separated the two germline ends. Germline V gene sequence: CDR1 SGHDN, CDR2 FVKESK. CDR3 in DNA: TGTGCCAGCAGCCACCTCTTAGGGTCTACCTACAATGAGCAGTTCTTC. This gives the protein CASSHLLGSTYNEQFF.

J is TRBJ2-7 and V is TRBV3-1; 10 positions match TRBD1. Per germline, CDR1 LGHDT and CDR2 YNNKEL (reference sequence). J gave up 4 bases and V 3 bases, and 3 bases lay outside the gene matches. This CDR3 comprises 14 residues. The CDR3 nucleotides are TGTGCCAGCAGCCACCGACAGGGGGCTTACGAGCAGTACTTC. Translating it yields CASSHRQGAYEQYF.

The rearrangement uses TRBV29-1 and TRBJ2-3, with 10 bases identical to TRBD2. V shed 4 bases, J shed 4 bases, and the junction held 8 bases outside the gene matches. Germline loops: CDR1 SQVTM, CDR2 ANQGSEA. The CDR3 length is 15 residues. The CDR3 reads CSVVRLAGDPDTQYF. In DNA form, the CDR3 reads TGCAGCGTTGTTCGGCTAGCGGGAGATCCAGATACGCAGTATTTT.

This clonotype showed up many times. This chain links TRBV7-9 with TRBJ2-5; D might be TRBD2 (6 bases). The germline gives CDR1 SEHNR, CDR2 FQNEAQ (reference sequence). Trimming took 2 bases from V and 5 from J, leaving 9 bases between them. CDR3 length: 13 amino acids. The chain's CDR3 is CASSLPGGETQYF. The CDR3 region has the DNA TGTGCCAGCAGCTTACCCGGAGGGGAGACCCAGTACTTC.

This clonotype has ten or more counts. V gene TRBV7-8 combines with J gene TRBJ1-1; no reliable D call. The germline CDR1 and CDR2 sequences are SGHVS and FQNEAQ. Deletions cut 5 bases from V and 5 bases from J, with 15 bases between. CDR3 length: 14 residues. As DNA, the CDR3 is TGTGCCAGCAGCCCTTATCGGGAGGAGACTGAAGCTTTCTTT. This gives the protein CASSPYREETEAFF.

This clonotype was recorded at least ten times. V is TRBV3-1 and J is TRBJ1-5; the D gene is possibly TRBD1 (5 bases). The germline V and J ends were trimmed by 8 bases and 5 bases, with 10 bases remaining between them. CDR1 and CDR2 from the germline V gene are LGHDT and YNNKEL (reference sequence). The CDR3 covers 12 residues. CDR3 DNA sequence: TGTGCCAGCGTAGGGGAACATCAGCCCCAGCATTTT. Encoded protein: CASVGEHQPQHF. The whole variable domain, filled in from reference TRBV3-1 and TRBJ1-5, reads DTAVSQTPKYLVTQMGNDKSIKCEQNLGHDTMYWYKQDSKKFLKIMFSYNNKELIINETVPNRFSPKSPDKAHLNLHINSLELGDSAVYFCASVGEHQPQHFGDGTRLSIL.

The chain joins TRBV6-1 to TRBJ2-7; D uncertain. Trimming left V 5 bases short and J 3 bases short, with 20 bases between. The germline V gene encodes CDR1 MNHNS and CDR2 SASEGT. The CDR3 spans 16 residues. The CDR3 sequence: CASSPSRSGLNYEQYF. CDR3 coding DNA: TGTGCCAGCAGTCCATCCCGCTCGGGTCTTAACTACGAGCAGTACTTC.

This clonotype has only a few counts. This chain connects TRBV7-8 to TRBJ2-5; D perhaps matches TRBD1 (5 bases). Trimming removed 3 bases at V and 5 bases at J, with 16 bases between. Germline loops: CDR1 SGHVS, CDR2 FQNEAQ. This CDR3 is 15 amino acids long. The CDR3 sequence: CASSFIVGRSETQYF. The CDR3 nucleotides are TGTGCCAGCAGCTTTATAGTGGGGCGGAGTGAGACCCAGTACTTC. Full variable domain (outside the CDR3, taken from reference TRBV7-8 and TRBJ2-5): GAGVSQSPRYKVAKRGQDVALRCDPISGHVSLFWYQQALGQGPEFLTYFQNEAQLDKSGLPSDRFFAERPEGSVSTLKIQRTQQEDSAVYLCASSFIVGRSETQYFGPGTRLLVL.

The chain has TRBV13 and TRBJ2-7; TRBD2 agrees at 12 bases. Germline V lookup: CDR1 PRHDT, CDR2 FYEKMQ (reference sequence). Trimming cost V 4 bases and J 2 bases; bases outside gene matches: 15. The CDR3 is made up of 19 amino acids. The CDR3: CASSSTGARTSGKPYEQYF. CDR3 nucleotides: TGTGCCAGCAGCTCCACCGGCGCCCGGACTAGCGGGAAACCCTACGAGCAGTACTTC. The full variable domain, its missing parts supplied by reference TRBV13 and TRBJ2-7, is AAGVIQSPRHLIKEKRETATLKCYPIPRHDTVYWYQQGPGQDPQFLISFYEKMQSDKGSIPDRFSAQQFSDYHSELNMSSLELGDSALYFCASSSTGARTSGKPYEQYFGPGTRLTVT.

The table lists this clonotype with a few counts. V usage is TRBV4-3 and J usage is TRBJ2-2, with no clear D. The CDR3 totals 15 residues. The V end was cut by 0 bases, the J end by 2 bases, with 7 bases between. Germline V gene lookup returns CDR1 LGHNA and CDR2 YSLEER. The CDR3 DNA is TGCGCCAGCAGCCAAGATCGCCAAAACACCGGGGAGCTGTTTTTT. This codes for CASSQDRQNTGELFF.

The CDR3 DNA sequence: TGTGCCAGCTCACGAAGTCCTTGGGACGGGAGCTCCTACGAGCAGTACTTC. It codes for CASSRSPWDGSSYEQYF. V usage is TRBV18 and J usage is TRBJ2-7; tentatively, D is TRBD2 (6 bases). Germline CDR1 reads KGHSH; CDR2 reads LQKENI. Trimming removed 4 bases at V and 0 bases at J, with 19 bases between. CDR3 length: 17 amino acids.

The chain employs TRBV28 and TRBJ2-5, with D tentatively TRBD2 (6 bases). Germline V lookup: CDR1 MDHEN, CDR2 SYDVKM. Trimming shortened V by 0 bases and J by 1 base, and 12 bases separated the two germline ends. The CDR3 is 16 amino acids. CDR3 DNA: TGTGCCAGCAGTTTATGGGGGGGTGGGTCCCAAGAGACCCAGTACTTC. Its protein product is CASSLWGGGSQETQYF.

This clonotype was seen at least ten times. This chain uses TRBV29-1 with TRBJ2-3; TRBD2 is a possible D gene (7 bases). Trimming cost V 0 bases and J 1 base, with 8 bases left between them. The CDR3 runs 14 residues. The germline gives CDR1 SQVTM, CDR2 ANQGSEA. In nucleotides, the CDR3 is TGCAGCGTTGAAGAGCGGGGGCGCACAGATACGCAGTATTTT. Translated: CSVEERGRTDTQYF.

The genes are TRBV27 and TRBJ2-1; no reliable D call. Germline V lookup: CDR1 MNHEY, CDR2 SMNVEV (reference sequence). This CDR3 is 13 amino acids long. Trimming removed 2 bases from V and 5 bases from J, with 7 bases in between. CDR3 DNA sequence: TGTGCCAGCAGTTTAACAAGGAACAATGAGCAGTTCTTC. Protein product: CASSLTRNNEQFF.

The chain combines TRBV4-3 with TRBJ2-2; TRBD1 matches 8 bases. This CDR3 has 15 amino acids. Per the germline V gene, CDR1 is LGHNA and CDR2 is YSLEER. V was pared by 2 bases and J by 7 bases, with 6 bases of the junction left unmatched. Here the CDR3 reads CASSQLGQGVGELFF. In DNA form, the CDR3 reads TGCGCCAGCAGCCAACTCGGACAGGGCGTCGGGGAGCTGTTTTTT.

A few counts support this clonotype. The J gene is TRBJ2-7, the V gene TRBV5-1; TRBD2 agrees at 9 bases. The CDR3 runs 16 residues. Germline assignment: CDR1 SGHRS and CDR2 YFSETQ. The trim removed 4 bases at V and 7 bases at J, leaving 15 bases unmatched. The CDR3, as DNA: TGCGCCAGCAGCAAAGCTGCGGGGGGGCCTAATGTAGAGCAGTACTTC. It is translated as CASSKAAGGPNVEQYF.

This clonotype was seen a handful of times. The V and J genes are TRBV20-1 and TRBJ2-3; D unresolved. Looked up from germline, CDR1 is DFQATT and CDR2 is SNEGSKA (reference sequence). The CDR3 spans 15 residues. V lost 0 bases and J 0 bases, leaving 10 bases between the germline ends. The CDR3 region has the DNA TGCAGTGCTAGAGATGTAGGGCAAAGCACAGATACGCAGTATTTT. Its translation: CSARDVGQSTDTQYF.

The chain has TRBV2 and TRBJ2-7; 8 positions agree with TRBD1. CDR1 and CDR2 from the germline V gene are SNHLY and FYNNEI. This CDR3 spans 15 amino acids. J gave up 7 bases and V 4 bases, and 12 bases lay outside the gene matches. This CDR3 is CASSGGDRPYFEQYF. The CDR3 DNA reads TGTGCCAGCAGTGGAGGGGACAGGCCTTACTTTGAGCAGTACTTC.

The chain combines TRBV7-9 with TRBJ2-3, with a tentative D call TRBD2 (6 bases). Between the trimmed V and J ends, which lost 3 bases and 6 bases, there was a span of 16 bases. This CDR3 is built from 15 residues. The germline gives CDR1 SEHNR, CDR2 FQNEAQ (reference sequence). The CDR3 sequence is CASSLYLWRADTQYF. The CDR3 nucleotides read TGTGCCAGCAGCTTGTACTTGTGGAGGGCGGATACGCAGTATTTT.

The table lists this clonotype with a few counts. The chain joins TRBV6-5 to TRBJ2-7, with D unresolved. The germline CDR1 and CDR2 sequences are MNHEY and SVGAGI. V gave up 0 bases and J gave up 1 base, with 10 bases separating them. This CDR3 has 15 residues. CDR3 sequence: CASSYSTSGSYEQYF. In DNA form, the CDR3 reads TGTGCCAGCAGTTACTCGACCTCAGGTTCCTACGAGCAGTACTTC.

The rearrangement joins TRBV5-4 to TRBJ2-3; D is uncertain. Germline CDR1 SGHNT, CDR2 YYREEE (reference sequence). The CDR3 length is 15 residues. The V and J ends lost 3 bases and 6 bases respectively, with 17 bases between them. The CDR3 DNA reads TGTGCCAGCAGCTATACCGGCGACATCAGGGATACGCAGTATTTT. Translated: CASSYTGDIRDTQYF.

This clonotype was counted many times. V is TRBV27 and J is TRBJ2-1, with TRBD2 identical over 11 bases. This CDR3 has 20 amino acids. V lost 5 bases, J lost 4 bases, and 19 bases stayed unmatched. CDR1 and CDR2 from the germline V gene are MNHEY and SMNVEV (reference sequence). The CDR3 DNA follows: TGTGCCAGCAGTCCTCATACCTCGATAACTAGCGGGGGAACATACAATGAGCAGTTCTTC. Translating gives CASSPHTSITSGGTYNEQFF.

The sample holds many counts of this clonotype. The chain is built from TRBV4-1 and TRBJ1-2, with no clear D. There are 15 residues in the CDR3. Trimming removed 0 bases at V and 3 bases at J, with 11 bases between. The germline V gene has CDR1 MGHRA and CDR2 YSYEKL. The DNA of the CDR3 is TGCGCCAGCAGCCAAGATAGGTTTGGTTACTATGGCTACACCTTC. Translation gives CASSQDRFGYYGYTF.

The gene calls are TRBV4-1 and TRBJ2-7, with 7 bases matching TRBD2. The CDR3 sequence is 15 residues long. Germline trimming cut 0 bases from V and 5 bases from J; bases unmatched to any gene: 7. Germline CDR1 is MGHRA and CDR2 is YSYEKL. CDR3 sequence reads: CASSQERSGGDEQYF. As DNA, the CDR3 is TGCGCCAGCAGCCAAGAAAGATCGGGAGGCGACGAGCAGTACTTC.